The present entry profiles one TCR beta chain with its context. The record originates from a study of T cell changes during pregnancy in multiple sclerosis. TCRdb's copy holds only in-frame clones and misses some; the assay was immunoSEQ multiplex PCR. The sample has tens of thousands of clones, around 92% seen once. After removal of 4 bases from V and 7 bases from J, the junction contained 5 bases not matched to a gene. The CDR3 sequence is 14 residues long. Germline V gene sequence: CDR1 SGHRS, CDR2 YFSETQ. The sequences come from peripheral blood, collected after pregnancy. The clonotype originates from a female donor with multiple sclerosis, enrolled in a pregnancy study. The gene calls are TRBV5-1 and TRBJ1-4; TRBD1 matches 9 bases. The CDR3 sequence: CASSPGTGLEKLFF. CDR3 in DNA: TGCGCCAGCAGCCCCGGGACAGGGCTTGAAAAACTGTTTTTT. Drawing the rest from reference TRBV5-1 and TRBJ1-4, the complete variable domain is KAGVTQTPRYLIKTRGQQVTLSCSPISGHRSVSWYQQTPGQGLQFLFEYFSETQRNKGNFPGRFSGRQFSNSRSEMNVSTLELGDSALYLCASSPGTGLEKLFFGSGTQLSVL.